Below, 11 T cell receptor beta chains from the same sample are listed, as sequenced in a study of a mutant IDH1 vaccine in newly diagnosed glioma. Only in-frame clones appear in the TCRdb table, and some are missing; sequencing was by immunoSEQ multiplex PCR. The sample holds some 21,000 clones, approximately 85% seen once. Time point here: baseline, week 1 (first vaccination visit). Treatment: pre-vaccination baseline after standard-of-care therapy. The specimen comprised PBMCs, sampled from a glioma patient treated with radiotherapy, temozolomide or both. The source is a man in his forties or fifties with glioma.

CDR3 protein: CASSLGLAVYEQYV. The CDR3 DNA reads TGTGCCAGCAGCTTAGGACTAGCCGTCTACGAGCAGTACGTC. V usage is TRBV7-8 and J usage is TRBJ2-7; 7 bases fit TRBD2. Trimming took 1 base from V and 3 from J; bases not matched to a gene: 3. Germline V gene lookup returns CDR1 SGHVS and CDR2 FQNEAQ. The CDR3 length is 14 residues.

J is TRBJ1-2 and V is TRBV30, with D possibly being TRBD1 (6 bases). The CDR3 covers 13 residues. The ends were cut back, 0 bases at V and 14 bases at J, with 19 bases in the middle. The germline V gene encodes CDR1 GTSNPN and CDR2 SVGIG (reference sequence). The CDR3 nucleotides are TGTGCCTGGAGTGTAGGCGGGACACCGGTCGGTACCTTC. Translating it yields CAWSVGGTPVGTF.

The CDR3 region is CAWSDDRESLTYEQYV. CDR3 sequence (DNA): TGTGCCTGGAGTGATGACAGGGAATCTTTAACCTACGAGCAGTACGTC. The chain recombines TRBV30 with TRBJ2-7, with 7 bases that match TRBD1. The ends lost 1 base at V and 2 bases at J; junction bases unmatched: 11. Germline assignment: CDR1 GTSNPN and CDR2 SVGIG (reference sequence). The CDR3 spans 16 residues.

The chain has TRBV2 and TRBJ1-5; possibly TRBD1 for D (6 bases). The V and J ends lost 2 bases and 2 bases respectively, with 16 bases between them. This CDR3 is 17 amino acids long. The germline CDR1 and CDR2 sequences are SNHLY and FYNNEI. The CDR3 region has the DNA TGTGCCAGCAGTGAATTATTACGGACAGCTGGCAATCAGCCCCAGCATTTT. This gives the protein CASSELLRTAGNQPQHF.

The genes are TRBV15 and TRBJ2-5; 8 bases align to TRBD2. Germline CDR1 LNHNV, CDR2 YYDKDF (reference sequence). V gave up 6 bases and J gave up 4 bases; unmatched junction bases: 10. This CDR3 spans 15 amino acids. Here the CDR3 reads CATRGGRISGETQYF. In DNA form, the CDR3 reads TGTGCCACCAGGGGCGGGAGGATATCCGGAGAGACCCAGTACTTC.

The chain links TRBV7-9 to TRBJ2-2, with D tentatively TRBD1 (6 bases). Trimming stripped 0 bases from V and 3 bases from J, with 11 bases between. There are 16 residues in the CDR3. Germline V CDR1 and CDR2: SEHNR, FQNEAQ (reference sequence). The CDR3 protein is CASSLAGTRYTGELFF. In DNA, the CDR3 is TGTGCCAGCAGCTTAGCTGGGACAAGGTACACCGGGGAGCTGTTTTTT.

The CDR3 DNA reads as TGTGCCAGCAGGGAGACAGGGGTCGGAGGTGAAAAACTGTTTTTT. Encoded protein: CASRETGVGGEKLFF. The chain carries TRBV5-5 and TRBJ1-4, with TRBD1 identical over 8 bases. The CDR3 covers 15 residues. V lost 5 bases, J lost 7 bases, and 10 bases stayed unmatched. Germline values: CDR1 SGHKS, CDR2 YYEKEE (reference sequence). The complete variable domain, with remaining parts taken from reference TRBV5-5 and TRBJ1-4, reads DAGVTQSPTHLIKTRGQQVTLRCSPISGHKSVSWYQQVLGQGPQFIFQYYEKEERGRGNFPDRFSARQFPNYSSELNVNALLLGDSALYLCASRETGVGGEKLFFGSGTQLSVL.

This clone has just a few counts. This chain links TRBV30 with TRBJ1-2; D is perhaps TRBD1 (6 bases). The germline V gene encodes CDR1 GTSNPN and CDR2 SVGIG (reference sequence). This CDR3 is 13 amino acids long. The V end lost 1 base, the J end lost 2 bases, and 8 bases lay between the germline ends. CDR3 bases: TGTGCCTGGAGTGGCGGGGGCAACTATGGCTACACCTTC. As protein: CAWSGGGNYGYTF.

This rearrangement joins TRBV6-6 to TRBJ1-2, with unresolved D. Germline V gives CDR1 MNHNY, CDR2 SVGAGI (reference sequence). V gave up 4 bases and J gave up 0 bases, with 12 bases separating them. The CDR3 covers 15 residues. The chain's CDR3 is CASSSWVRANYGYTF. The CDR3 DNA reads TGTGCCAGCAGTTCGTGGGTGAGGGCTAACTATGGCTACACCTTC.

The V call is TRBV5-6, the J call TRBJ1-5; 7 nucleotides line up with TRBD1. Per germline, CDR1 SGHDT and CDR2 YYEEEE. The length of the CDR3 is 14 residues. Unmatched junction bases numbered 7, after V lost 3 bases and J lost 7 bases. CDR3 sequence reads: CASSSTGLGQPQHF. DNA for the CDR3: TGTGCCAGCAGCTCGACAGGGTTAGGGCAGCCCCAGCATTTT.

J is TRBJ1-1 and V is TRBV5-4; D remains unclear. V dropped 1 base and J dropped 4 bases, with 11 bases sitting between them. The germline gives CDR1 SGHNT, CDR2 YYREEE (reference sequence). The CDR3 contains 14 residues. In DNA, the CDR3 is TGTGCCAGCAGCTTGCCGGGGTTTGGCACTGAAGCTTTCTTT. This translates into CASSLPGFGTEAFF.